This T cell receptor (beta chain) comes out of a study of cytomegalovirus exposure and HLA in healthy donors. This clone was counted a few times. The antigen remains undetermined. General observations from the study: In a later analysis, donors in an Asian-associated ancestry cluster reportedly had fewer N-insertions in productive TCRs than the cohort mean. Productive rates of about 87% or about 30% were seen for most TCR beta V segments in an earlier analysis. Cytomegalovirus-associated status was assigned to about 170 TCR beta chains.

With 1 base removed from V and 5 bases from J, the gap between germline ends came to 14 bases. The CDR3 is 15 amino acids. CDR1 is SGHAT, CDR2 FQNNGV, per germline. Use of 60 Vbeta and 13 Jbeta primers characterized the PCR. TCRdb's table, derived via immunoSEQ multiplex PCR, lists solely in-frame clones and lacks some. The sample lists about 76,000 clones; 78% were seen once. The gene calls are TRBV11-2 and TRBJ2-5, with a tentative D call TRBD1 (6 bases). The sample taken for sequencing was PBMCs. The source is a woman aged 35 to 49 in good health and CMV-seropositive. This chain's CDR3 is CASSLVSGAGETQYF. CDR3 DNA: TGTGCCAGCAGCTTAGTCTCAGGGGCAGGGGAGACCCAGTACTTC.